The 18 T cell receptor beta chains below all came from one sample that was sequenced in a study of blood T cell repertoires in COVID-19. The table came from immunoSEQ multiplex PCR; TCRdb's copy has only in-frame clones and leaves some out. Of about 190,000 clones detected, approximately 90% appear once; the ten largest clones hold 4% to 5%. Sequencing was carried out using peripheral blood. The receptors shown here come from a human donor in a cohort sampled during active COVID-19.

J is TRBJ2-7 and V is TRBV5-1; D is possibly TRBD2 (6 bases). Trimming pared 0 bases from V and 7 bases from J, leaving 17 bases between. Germline-derived CDR1 and CDR2 are SGHRS and YFSETQ. CDR3 length: 15 amino acids. DNA for the CDR3: TGCGCCAGCAGCTTGGCGGGGGTGCCGTCTTTTGAGCAGTACTTC. Translation gives CASSLAGVPSFEQYF.

J is TRBJ2-1 and V is TRBV13, with 11 bases identical to TRBD2. Germline V gene data show CDR1 as PRHDT and CDR2 as FYEKMQ (reference sequence). CDR3 length: 17 amino acids. V gave up 5 bases and J gave up 3 bases; unmatched junction bases: 9. This CDR3 reads CASSTRTSGLLYNEQFF. DNA of the CDR3: TGTGCCAGCAGCACGCGGACTAGCGGGCTCCTCTACAATGAGCAGTTCTTC.

The chain combines TRBV19 with TRBJ1-1; D is possibly TRBD1 (5 bases). Per the germline V gene, CDR1 is LNHDA and CDR2 is SQIVND (reference sequence). Trimming removed 8 bases at V and 3 bases at J, with 13 bases between. The CDR3 consists of 13 residues. CDR3 loop: CASDSWRDTEAFF. The CDR3 DNA is TGTGCCAGTGACAGCTGGAGGGACACTGAAGCTTTCTTT.

The rearrangement joins TRBV4-3 to TRBJ2-4; TRBD1 might be the D (5 bases). The CDR3 is 14 amino acids. The germline V and J ends were trimmed by 0 bases and 8 bases, with 11 bases remaining between them. Germline CDR1 and CDR2: LGHNA and YSLEER. The CDR3 sequence is CASSQDSSRDIQYF. The CDR3 bases are TGCGCCAGCAGCCAAGATTCCAGCAGGGACATTCAGTACTTC.

The chain employs TRBV7-8 and TRBJ2-2; maybe TRBD2 (5 bases). The CDR3 loop spans 15 amino acids. CDR1 is SGHVS, CDR2 FQNEAQ, per germline. Trimming left V 6 bases short and J 0 bases short, with 11 bases between. CDR3 in DNA: TGTGCCAGCAGGAGAGCGGTATCGAACACCGGGGAGCTGTTTTTT. This gives the protein CASRRAVSNTGELFF.

This clone was counted once. This chain connects TRBV6-1 to TRBJ1-2, with 8 positions matching TRBD1. V was pared by 2 bases and J by 3 bases, with 5 bases of the junction left unmatched. Germline values: CDR1 MNHNS, CDR2 SASEGT. The length of the CDR3 is 15 residues. CDR3 in DNA: TGTGCCAGCAGTGAAATCGGCAGGGGGCACTATGGCTACACCTTC. As protein: CASSEIGRGHYGYTF.

This chain uses TRBV11-2 with TRBJ2-7, with 8 positions matching TRBD2. J gave up 0 bases and V 0 bases, and 4 bases lay outside the gene matches. Germline lookup yields CDR1 SGHAT and CDR2 FQNNGV. This CDR3 contains 16 residues. The CDR3 is CASSLDLLAVSYEQYF. Here the CDR3 DNA reads TGTGCCAGCAGCTTAGATCTACTAGCGGTCTCCTACGAGCAGTACTTC.

This chain uses TRBV6-6 with TRBJ1-6; no firm D call. The CDR3 has 15 residues. In germline, CDR1 is MNHNY, CDR2 SVGAGI (reference sequence). Trimming cost V 7 bases and J 8 bases, with 18 bases left between them. The CDR3 protein is CASTEGNLYYSPLHF. As DNA, the CDR3 is TGTGCCAGCACGGAGGGCAATCTTTATTATTCACCCCTCCACTTT.

The chain is built from TRBV28 and TRBJ1-1; possible D gene TRBD1, 6 bases. CDR1 and CDR2 from the germline V gene are MDHEN and SYDVKM. The V and J ends lost 6 bases and 5 bases respectively, with 16 bases between them. CDR3 length equals 14 residues. DNA of the CDR3: TGTGCCAGCAGCTACCCCGGGGGGACAACTGAAGCTTTCTTT. It translates to CASSYPGGTTEAFF.

This rearrangement joins TRBV5-5 to TRBJ2-2; a possible D gene is TRBD2 (5 bases). Between the trimmed V and J ends, which lost 2 bases and 6 bases, there was a span of 17 bases. Germline assignment: CDR1 SGHKS and CDR2 YYEKEE (reference sequence). This CDR3 contains 16 residues. The CDR3, as DNA: TGTGCCAGCAGCTTATCCCCCCGGGGTTTCTCCGGGGAGCTGTTTTTT. It specifies CASSLSPRGFSGELFF.

The CDR3 sequence: CASSRGQGSYEQYF. The CDR3 region has the DNA TGTGCCAGCAGCCGAGGACAGGGATCCTACGAGCAGTACTTC. The genes are TRBV11-2 and TRBJ2-7, with 8 bases aligning to TRBD1. V dropped 5 bases and J dropped 1; count of bases not matched to a gene: 4. Germline CDR1 and CDR2: SGHAT and FQNNGV. The CDR3 spans 14 residues.

This chain links TRBV6-5 with TRBJ1-3; TRBD1 is a possible D gene (5 bases). V shed 4 bases and J shed 0 bases, with 13 bases lying between them. Per germline, CDR1 MNHEY and CDR2 SVGAGI. This CDR3 has 16 residues. The DNA of the CDR3 is TGTGCCAGCAGTTCAGGGCTTACCGGCTCTGGAAACACCATATATTTT. The encoded protein is CASSSGLTGSGNTIYF.

The chain recombines TRBV10-2 with TRBJ2-7, with 7 positions matching TRBD2. V was pared by 2 bases and J by 0 bases, with 16 bases of the junction left unmatched. Germline CDR1 is WSHSY and CDR2 is SAAADI. The CDR3 has 19 amino acids. In DNA, the CDR3 is TGCGCCAGCAGTGAGGGGGGGGTTCGAGCGGGGCAAAGCTCCTACGAGCAGTACTTC. It is translated as CASSEGGVRAGQSSYEQYF.

This chain links TRBV7-5 with TRBJ2-5; TRBD2 is the table's D call and was not checked against the DNA. TRBV7-5 is an annotated pseudogene. The CDR3 totals 13 residues. DNA of the CDR3: TGTGCCAGAAGCTTTTTGGGGGGAGAGACCCAGTACTTC. It yields the protein CARSFLGGETQYF.

This sequence joins TRBV2 and TRBJ2-7, with 9 positions matching TRBD1. Germline trimming cut 10 bases from V and 4 bases from J; bases unmatched to any gene: 11. The CDR3 sequence is 14 residues long. The germline gives CDR1 SNHLY, CDR2 FYNNEI. This chain's CDR3 is CATRKGQGWYEQYF. The CDR3 nucleotides are TGTGCCACCAGGAAAGGACAGGGGTGGTACGAGCAGTACTTC.

The chain links TRBV10-3 to TRBJ2-2; 7 nucleotides align to TRBD2. This CDR3 comprises 16 residues. Trimming at V came to 3 bases and at J to 2 bases, leaving 6 bases not matched to a gene. The germline V gene encodes CDR1 ENHRY and CDR2 SYGVKD. DNA for the CDR3: TGTGCCATCAGTGATTATAGCGGGCAAAACACCGGGGAGCTGTTTTTT. This sequence encodes CAISDYSGQNTGELFF.

This chain joins TRBV18 and TRBJ1-4, with TRBD1 matching 7 bases. J was trimmed by 7 bases and V by 4 bases; bases with no gene match: 12. The CDR3 is 16 residues long. The germline V gene encodes CDR1 KGHSH and CDR2 LQKENI. In DNA form, the CDR3 reads TGTGCCAGCTCACTGTCCCAGGGGGTCTCGTTTGAAAAACTGTTTTTT. This gives the protein CASSLSQGVSFEKLFF.

The CDR3 region has the DNA TGTGCCAGCAGTTTTAACAGCCCTCCTCTCTATGGCTACACCTTC. This gives the protein CASSFNSPPLYGYTF. The chain carries TRBV27 and TRBJ1-2; D is ambiguous. V was pared by 3 bases and J by 4 bases, with 15 bases between. CDR3 length: 15 amino acids. Germline lookup yields CDR1 MNHEY and CDR2 SMNVEV (reference sequence).